The source of this T cell receptor beta chain is a study of beta chain features in type 1 diabetes. Study-level information: Over all samples combined, about 99,000,000 sorted cells were examined. Study results and caveats: Among patients, naive, central memory and Treg TCRB repertoires appeared more similar than among healthy donors.

This CDR3 has 13 residues. The ends lost 8 bases at V and 6 bases at J; junction bases unmatched: 9. Germline CDR1 is GTSNPN and CDR2 is SVGIG (reference sequence). Sequenced material consisted of expressed TCRB transcripts (all of the isolated RNA was reverse transcribed). This table comes from immunoSEQ multiplex PCR, and its TCRdb copy is limited to in-frame clones, with some not included. The profile shows 200,000 to 250,000 clones, over 8.5% of them singletons. This clone was seen a few times. Its antigen is unknown. The sample taken for sequencing was naive CD4+ T cells from blood. This chain links TRBV30 with TRBJ1-2; the match to TRBD1 covers 10 bases. This TCR derives from a young woman in good health. The CDR3 is CAVRTGGVNGYTF. In nucleotides, the CDR3 is TGTGCCGTAAGGACAGGGGGAGTTAATGGCTACACCTTC.